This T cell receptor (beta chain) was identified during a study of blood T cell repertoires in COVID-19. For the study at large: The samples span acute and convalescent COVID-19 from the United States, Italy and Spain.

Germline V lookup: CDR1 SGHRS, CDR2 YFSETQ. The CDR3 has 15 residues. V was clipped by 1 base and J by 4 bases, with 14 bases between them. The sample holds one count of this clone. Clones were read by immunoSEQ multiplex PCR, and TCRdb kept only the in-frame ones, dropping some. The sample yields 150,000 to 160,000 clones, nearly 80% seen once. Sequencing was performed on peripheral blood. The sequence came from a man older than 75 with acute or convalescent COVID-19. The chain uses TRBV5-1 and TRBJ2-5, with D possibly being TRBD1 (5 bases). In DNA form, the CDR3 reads TGCGCCAGCAGCTTGTATACAGGTGACGGAGAGACCCAGTACTTC. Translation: CASSLYTGDGETQYF.